This T cell receptor beta chain was identified during a study of shared clonotypes between healthy human individuals. General study results and limits: About 4.5% of naive CD4 clonotypes were common to four donors. Generally, naive subsets came out with larger estimated richness than memory subsets.

TCRdb's copy holds only in-frame clones and misses some; the assay was immunoSEQ multiplex PCR. The top ten clones hold more than 0.5% of a sample with more than 1 million clones, about 80% of them seen once. Turning to this clone: Its antigen is undetermined.

Sequencing was done on a sample of memory CD4+ T cells from PBMCs. Subset specified: CD45RA-negative fraction. The source is a man between 18 and 29 years old in good health. Some clones in this sample may be carry-over from other donors' samples.

CDR3 bases: TGCGCCAGCAGCCCCGGGACAGGGGGTCTCTCCGGGGAGCTGTTTTTT. Encoded protein: CASSPGTGGLSGELFF. The chain has TRBV5-1 and TRBJ2-2; 11 nucleotides align to TRBD1. The CDR3 consists of 16 residues. With V trimmed by 4 bases and J by 6 bases, 8 bases remained unmatched. Looked up from germline, CDR1 is SGHRS and CDR2 is YFSETQ.